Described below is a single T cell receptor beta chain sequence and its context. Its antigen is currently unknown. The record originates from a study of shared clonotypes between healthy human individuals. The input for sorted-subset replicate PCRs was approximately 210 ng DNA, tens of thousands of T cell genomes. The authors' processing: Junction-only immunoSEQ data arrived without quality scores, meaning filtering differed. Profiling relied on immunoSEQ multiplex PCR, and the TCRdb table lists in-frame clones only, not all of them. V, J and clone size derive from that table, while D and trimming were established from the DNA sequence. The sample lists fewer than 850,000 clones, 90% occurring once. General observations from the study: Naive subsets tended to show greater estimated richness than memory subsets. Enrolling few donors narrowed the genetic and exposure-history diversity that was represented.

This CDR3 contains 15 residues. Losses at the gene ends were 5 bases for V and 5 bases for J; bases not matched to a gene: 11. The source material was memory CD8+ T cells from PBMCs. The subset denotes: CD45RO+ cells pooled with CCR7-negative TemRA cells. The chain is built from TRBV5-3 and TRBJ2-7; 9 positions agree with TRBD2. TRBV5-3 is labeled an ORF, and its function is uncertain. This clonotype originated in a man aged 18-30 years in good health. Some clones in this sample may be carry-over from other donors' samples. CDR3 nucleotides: TGTGCCAGAAGTTTTGCAAGCGGGAGGAACCACGAGCAGTACTTC. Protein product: CARSFASGRNHEQYF.